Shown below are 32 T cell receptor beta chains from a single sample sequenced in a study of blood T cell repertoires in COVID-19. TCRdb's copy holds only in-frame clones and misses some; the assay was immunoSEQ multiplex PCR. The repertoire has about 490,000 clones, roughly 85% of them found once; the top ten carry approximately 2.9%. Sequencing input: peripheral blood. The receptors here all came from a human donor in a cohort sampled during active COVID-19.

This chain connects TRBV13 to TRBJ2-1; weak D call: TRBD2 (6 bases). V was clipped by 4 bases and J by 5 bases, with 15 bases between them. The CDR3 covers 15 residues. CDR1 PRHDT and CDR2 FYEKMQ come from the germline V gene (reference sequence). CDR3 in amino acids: CASSSGRSGHNEQFF. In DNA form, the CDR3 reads TGTGCCAGCAGCTCAGGGCGGAGCGGGCACAATGAGCAGTTCTTC. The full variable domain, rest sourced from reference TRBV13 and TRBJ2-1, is AAGVIQSPRHLIKEKRETATLKCYPIPRHDTVYWYQQGPGQDPQFLISFYEKMQSDKGSIPDRFSAQQFSDYHSELNMSSLELGDSALYFCASSSGRSGHNEQFFGPGTRLTVL.

The CDR3 loop is CASRGPRGPYEQYF. The DNA for the CDR3 is TGTGCCAGTAGGGGTCCGCGGGGCCCCTACGAGCAGTACTTC. The chain employs TRBV19 and TRBJ2-7; maybe TRBD2 (6 bases). CDR3 length equals 14 residues. Trimming took off 6 bases at V and 2 bases at J, with 14 bases between the two ends. The germline V gene has CDR1 LNHDA and CDR2 SQIVND (reference sequence).

The CDR3 loop reads CASSPPPGGYEQYF. Here the CDR3 DNA reads TGTGCCAGCAGCCCCCCGCCAGGGGGCTACGAGCAGTACTTC. V usage is TRBV2 and J usage is TRBJ2-7; 7 nucleotides match TRBD1. The junction had 8 bases not matched to a gene; V was cut back by 6 bases and J by 3 bases. CDR1 and CDR2 from the germline V gene are SNHLY and FYNNEI. The CDR3 spans 14 residues.

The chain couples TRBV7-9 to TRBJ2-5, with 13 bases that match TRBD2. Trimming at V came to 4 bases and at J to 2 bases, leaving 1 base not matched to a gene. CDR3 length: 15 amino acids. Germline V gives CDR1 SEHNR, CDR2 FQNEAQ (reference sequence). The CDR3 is CASSSGLAGQETQYF. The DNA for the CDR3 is TGTGCCAGCAGCTCGGGACTAGCGGGACAAGAGACCCAGTACTTC.

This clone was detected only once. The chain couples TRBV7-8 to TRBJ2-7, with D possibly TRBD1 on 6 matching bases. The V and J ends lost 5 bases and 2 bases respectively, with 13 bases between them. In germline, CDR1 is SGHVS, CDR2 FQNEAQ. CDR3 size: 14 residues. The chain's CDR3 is CASSPSRGTYEQYF. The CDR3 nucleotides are TGTGCCAGCAGCCCTTCGAGGGGGACCTACGAGCAGTACTTC.

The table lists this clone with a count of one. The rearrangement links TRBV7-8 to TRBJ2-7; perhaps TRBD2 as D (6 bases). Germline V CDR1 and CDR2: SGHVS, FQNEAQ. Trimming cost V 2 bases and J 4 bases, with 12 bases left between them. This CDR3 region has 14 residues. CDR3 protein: CASSLLAGSYEQYF. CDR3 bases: TGTGCCAGCAGCTTACTGGCGGGAAGTTACGAGCAGTACTTC.

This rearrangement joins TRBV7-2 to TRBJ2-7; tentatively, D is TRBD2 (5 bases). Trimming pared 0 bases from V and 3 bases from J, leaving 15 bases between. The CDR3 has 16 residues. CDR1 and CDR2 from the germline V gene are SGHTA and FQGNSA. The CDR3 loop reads CASSLAGSPGGYEQYF. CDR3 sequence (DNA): TGTGCCAGCAGCTTAGCCGGAAGCCCTGGAGGCTACGAGCAGTACTTC.

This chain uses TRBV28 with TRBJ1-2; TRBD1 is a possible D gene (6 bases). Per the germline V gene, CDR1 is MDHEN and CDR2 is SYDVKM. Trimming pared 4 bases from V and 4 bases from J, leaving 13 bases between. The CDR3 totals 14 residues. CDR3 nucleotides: TGTGCCAGCAGTTCCAGGGGCGCGGGCTATGGCTACACCTTC. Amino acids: CASSSRGAGYGYTF.

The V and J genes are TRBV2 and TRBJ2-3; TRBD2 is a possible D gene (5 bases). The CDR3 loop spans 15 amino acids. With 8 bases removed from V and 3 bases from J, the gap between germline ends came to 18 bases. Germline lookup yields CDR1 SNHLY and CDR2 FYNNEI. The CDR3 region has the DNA TGTGCCAGCTATTCAACCGGACTTTCAACAGATACGCAGTATTTT. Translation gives CASYSTGLSTDTQYF.

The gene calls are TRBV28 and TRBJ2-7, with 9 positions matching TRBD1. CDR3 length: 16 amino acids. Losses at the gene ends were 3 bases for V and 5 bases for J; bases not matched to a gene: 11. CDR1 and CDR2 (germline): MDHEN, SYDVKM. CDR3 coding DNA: TGTGCCAGCAGTTTCTCCGGGACAGGGAAACACCACGAGCAGTACTTC. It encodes CASSFSGTGKHHEQYF. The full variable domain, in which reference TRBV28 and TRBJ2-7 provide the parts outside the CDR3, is DVKVTQSSRYLVKRTGEKVFLECVQDMDHENMFWYRQDPGLGLRLIYFSYDVKMKEKGDIPEGYSVSREKKERFSLILESASTNQTSMYLCASSFSGTGKHHEQYFGPGTRLTVT.

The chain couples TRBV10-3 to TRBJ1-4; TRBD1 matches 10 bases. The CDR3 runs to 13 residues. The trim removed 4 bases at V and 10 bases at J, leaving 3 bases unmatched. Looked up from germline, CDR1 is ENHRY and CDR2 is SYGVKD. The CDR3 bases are TGTGCCATCAGTGGACGGACAGGGGGAAAACTGTTTTTT. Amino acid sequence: CAISGRTGGKLFF.

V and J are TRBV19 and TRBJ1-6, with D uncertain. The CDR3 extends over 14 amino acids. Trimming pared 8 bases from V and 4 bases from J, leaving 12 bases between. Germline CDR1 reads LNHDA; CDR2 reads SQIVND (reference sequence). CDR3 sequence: CASSVASYNSPLHF. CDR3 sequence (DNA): TGTGCCAGTTCGGTCGCTTCTTATAATTCACCCCTCCACTTT. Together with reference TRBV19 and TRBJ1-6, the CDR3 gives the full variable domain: DGGITQSPKYLFRKEGQNVTLSCEQNLNHDAMYWYRQDPGQGLRLIYYSQIVNDFQKGDIAEGYSVSREKKESFPLTVTSAQKNPTAFYLCASSVASYNSPLHFGNGTRLTVT.

CDR3 residues: CASSQEGGRTSLNTDTQYF. The CDR3 nucleotides read TGTGCCAGCAGCCAAGAAGGTGGTAGGACATCCCTCAACACAGATACGCAGTATTTT. This chain joins TRBV4-2 and TRBJ2-3; D might be TRBD1 (5 bases). V dropped 0 bases and J dropped 2 bases, with 21 bases sitting between them. Germline loops: CDR1 LGHNA, CDR2 YNFKEQ. The CDR3 covers 19 residues.

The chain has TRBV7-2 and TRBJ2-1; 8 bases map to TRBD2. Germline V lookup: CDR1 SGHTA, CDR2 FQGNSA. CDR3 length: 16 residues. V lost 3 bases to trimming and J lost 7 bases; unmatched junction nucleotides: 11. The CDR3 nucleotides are TGTGCCAGCAGCTTGTCAGGAGGACTAGCACGGAATGAGCAGTTCTTC. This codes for CASSLSGGLARNEQFF.

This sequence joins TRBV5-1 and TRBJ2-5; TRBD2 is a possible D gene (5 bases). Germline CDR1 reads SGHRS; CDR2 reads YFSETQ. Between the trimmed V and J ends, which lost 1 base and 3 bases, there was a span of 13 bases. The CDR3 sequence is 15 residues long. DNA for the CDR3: TGCGCCAGCAGCTTGTTAGGACTTAACGAAGAGACCCAGTACTTC. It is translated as CASSLLGLNEETQYF.

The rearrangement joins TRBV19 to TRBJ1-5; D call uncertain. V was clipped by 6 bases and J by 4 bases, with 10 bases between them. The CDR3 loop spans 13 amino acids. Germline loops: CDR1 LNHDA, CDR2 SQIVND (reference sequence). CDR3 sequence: CASSLTWNQPQHF. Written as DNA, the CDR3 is TGTGCCAGTAGCCTGACATGGAATCAGCCCCAGCATTTT. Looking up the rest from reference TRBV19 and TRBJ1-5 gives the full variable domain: DGGITQSPKYLFRKEGQNVTLSCEQNLNHDAMYWYRQDPGQGLRLIYYSQIVNDFQKGDIAEGYSVSREKKESFPLTVTSAQKNPTAFYLCASSLTWNQPQHFGDGTRLSIL.

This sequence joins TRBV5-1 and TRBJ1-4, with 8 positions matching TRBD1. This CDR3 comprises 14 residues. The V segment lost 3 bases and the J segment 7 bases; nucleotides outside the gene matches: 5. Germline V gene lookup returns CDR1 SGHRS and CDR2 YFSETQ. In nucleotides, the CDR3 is TGCGCCAGCAGCTCAAGACAGGGGTCTGAAAAACTGTTTTTT. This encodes CASSSRQGSEKLFF.

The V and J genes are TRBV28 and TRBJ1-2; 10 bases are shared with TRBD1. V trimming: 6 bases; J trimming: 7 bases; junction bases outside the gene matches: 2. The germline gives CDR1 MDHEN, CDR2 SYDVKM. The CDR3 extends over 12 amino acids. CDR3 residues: CASRRDRGGYTF. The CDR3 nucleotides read TGTGCCAGCAGACGGGACAGGGGTGGCTACACCTTC.

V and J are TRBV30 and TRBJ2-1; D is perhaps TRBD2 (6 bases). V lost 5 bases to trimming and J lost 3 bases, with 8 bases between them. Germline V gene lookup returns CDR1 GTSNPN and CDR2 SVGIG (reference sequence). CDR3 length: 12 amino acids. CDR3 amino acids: CAWGRYYNEQFF. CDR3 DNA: TGTGCCTGGGGGAGGTACTACAATGAGCAGTTCTTC.

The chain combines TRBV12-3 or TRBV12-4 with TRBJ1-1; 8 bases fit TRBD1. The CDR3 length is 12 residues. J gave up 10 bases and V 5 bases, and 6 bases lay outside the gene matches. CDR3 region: CASSPGQGRAFF. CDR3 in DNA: TGTGCCAGCAGTCCTGGACAGGGTCGAGCTTTCTTT.

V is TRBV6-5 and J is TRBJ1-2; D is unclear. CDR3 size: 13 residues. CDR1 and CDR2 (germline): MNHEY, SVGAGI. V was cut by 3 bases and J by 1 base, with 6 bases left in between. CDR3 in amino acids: CASSYEFNYGYTF. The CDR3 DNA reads TGTGCCAGCAGTTATGAGTTTAACTATGGCTACACCTTC.

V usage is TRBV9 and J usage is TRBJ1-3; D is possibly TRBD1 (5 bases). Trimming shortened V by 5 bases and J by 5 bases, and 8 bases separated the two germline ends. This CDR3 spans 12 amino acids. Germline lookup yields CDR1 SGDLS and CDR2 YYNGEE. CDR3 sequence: CASRGPRNTIYF. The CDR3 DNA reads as TGTGCCAGCAGGGGGCCCAGAAACACCATATATTTT.

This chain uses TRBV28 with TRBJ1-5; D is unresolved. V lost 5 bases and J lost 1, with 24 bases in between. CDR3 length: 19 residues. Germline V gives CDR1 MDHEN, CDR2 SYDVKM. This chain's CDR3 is CASSLPPTVGRGSNQPQHF. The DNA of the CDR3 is TGTGCCAGCAGTCTCCCCCCCACGGTCGGGAGAGGGAGCAATCAGCCCCAGCATTTT.

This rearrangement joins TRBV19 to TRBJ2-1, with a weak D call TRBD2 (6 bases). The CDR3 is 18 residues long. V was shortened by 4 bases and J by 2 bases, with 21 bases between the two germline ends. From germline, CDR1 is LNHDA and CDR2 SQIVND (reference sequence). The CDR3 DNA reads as TGTGCCAGTAGTACCCCTTTCGGGAGTCCCGACCCCTACAATGAGCAGTTCTTC. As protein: CASSTPFGSPDPYNEQFF.

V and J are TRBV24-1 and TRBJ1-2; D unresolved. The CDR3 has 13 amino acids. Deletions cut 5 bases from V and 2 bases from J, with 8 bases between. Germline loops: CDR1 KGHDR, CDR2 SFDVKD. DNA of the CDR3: TGTGCCACCAGTGGTATTCTCAACTATGGCTACACCTTC. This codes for CATSGILNYGYTF.

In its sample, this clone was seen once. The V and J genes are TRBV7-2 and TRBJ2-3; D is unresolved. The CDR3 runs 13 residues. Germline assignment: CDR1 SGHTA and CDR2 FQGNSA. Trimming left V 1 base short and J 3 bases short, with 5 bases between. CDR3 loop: CASSLGYTDTQYF. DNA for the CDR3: TGTGCCAGCAGCTTAGGTTATACAGATACGCAGTATTTT.

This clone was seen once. DNA of the CDR3: TGTGCCAGCAGCACCTATCCGGGACAAGGTCAGCCCCAGCATTTT. This gives the protein CASSTYPGQGQPQHF. The chain recombines TRBV6-5 with TRBJ1-5, with D maybe TRBD1 (6 bases). This CDR3 contains 15 residues. CDR1 and CDR2 from the germline V gene are MNHEY and SVGAGI. The V and J ends lost 6 bases and 6 bases respectively, with 18 bases between them.

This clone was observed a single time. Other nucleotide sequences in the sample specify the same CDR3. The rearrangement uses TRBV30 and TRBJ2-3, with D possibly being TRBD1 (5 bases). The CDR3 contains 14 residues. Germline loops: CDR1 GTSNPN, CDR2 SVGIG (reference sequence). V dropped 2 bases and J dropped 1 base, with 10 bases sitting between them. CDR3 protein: CAWSKGQGTDTQYF. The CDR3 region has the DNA TGTGCCTGGAGTAAAGGACAAGGCACAGATACGCAGTATTTT.

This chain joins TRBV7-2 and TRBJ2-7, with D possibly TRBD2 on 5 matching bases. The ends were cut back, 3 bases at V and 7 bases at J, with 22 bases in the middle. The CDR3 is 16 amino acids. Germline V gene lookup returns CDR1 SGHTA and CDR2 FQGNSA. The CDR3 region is CASSFGLTSIPGEQYF. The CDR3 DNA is TGTGCCAGCAGCTTCGGACTGACCTCCATCCCGGGAGAGCAGTACTTC.

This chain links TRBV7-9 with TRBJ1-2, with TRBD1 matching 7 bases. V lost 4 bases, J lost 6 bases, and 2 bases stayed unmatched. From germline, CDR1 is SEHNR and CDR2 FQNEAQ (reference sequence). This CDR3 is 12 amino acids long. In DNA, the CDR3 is TGTGCCAGCAGCTCGACAGGGAATGGCTACACCTTC. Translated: CASSSTGNGYTF.

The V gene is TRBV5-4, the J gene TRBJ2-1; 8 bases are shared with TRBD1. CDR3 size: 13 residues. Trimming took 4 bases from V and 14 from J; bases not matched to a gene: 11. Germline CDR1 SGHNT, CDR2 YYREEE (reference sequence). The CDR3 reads CASSNPDRAREFF. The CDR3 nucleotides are TGTGCCAGCAGCAACCCGGACAGGGCCCGGGAGTTCTTC.

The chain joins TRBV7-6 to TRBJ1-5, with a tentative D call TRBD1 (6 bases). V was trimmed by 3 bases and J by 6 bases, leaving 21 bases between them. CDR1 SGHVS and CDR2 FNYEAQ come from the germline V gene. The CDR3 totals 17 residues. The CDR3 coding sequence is TGTGCCAGCAGCTTGAGGCCCCCGGGACAAGAAGGTCAGCCCCAGCATTTT. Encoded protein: CASSLRPPGQEGQPQHF. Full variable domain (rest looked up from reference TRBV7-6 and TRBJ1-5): GAGVSQSPRYKVTKRGQDVALRCDPISGHVSLYWYRQALGQGPEFLTYFNYEAQQDKSGLPNDRFSAERPEGSISTLTIQRTEQRDSAMYRCASSLRPPGQEGQPQHFGDGTRLSIL.